The 30 T cell receptor beta chains below all came from one sample that was sequenced in a study of T cells in Graves' hyperthyroidism and ophthalmopathy. Amplified TCR beta CDR3 regions derived from RNA transcripts. In the first-round RT-PCR of the TCR CDR3, the HTBI primer set was used. Each CDR3 protein gets one entry after TCRdb re-called the multiplex PCR reads with MiXCR. The sample shows about 320,000 distinct CDR3 sequences, 16% of them seen only once. The sequenced sample was blood. These receptors were taken from a man aged 30 to 45 with Graves' hyperthyroidism.

There are many counts of this clonotype. This sequence joins TRBV27 and TRBJ2-1; a possible D gene is TRBD1 (6 bases). Germline V lookup: CDR1 MNHEY, CDR2 SMNVEV (reference sequence). Trimming left V 0 bases short and J 7 bases short, with 19 bases between. This CDR3 contains 17 residues. CDR3 DNA sequence: TGTGCCAGCAGTTTATCGGGGGCCCCCCCAAACACGAATGAGCAGTTCTTC. The encoded protein is CASSLSGAPPNTNEQFF.

At least ten counts were recorded for this clonotype. This chain links TRBV19 with TRBJ2-6, with unresolved D. V was pared by 2 bases and J by 4 bases, with 3 bases between. The CDR3 covers 13 residues. In germline, CDR1 is LNHDA, CDR2 SQIVND (reference sequence). The CDR3 loop reads CASSIRGANVLTF. The CDR3 DNA sequence: TGTGCCAGTAGTATAAGGGGGGCCAACGTCCTGACTTTC.

The chain links TRBV6-1 to TRBJ1-5, with D unresolved. Trimming removed 5 bases from V and 5 bases from J, with 13 bases in between. The CDR3 covers 14 residues. The germline gives CDR1 MNHNS, CDR2 SASEGT. Here the CDR3 DNA reads TGTGCCAGCAGTCGCGACACAACATATCAGCCCCAGCATTTT. Residues: CASSRDTTYQPQHF.

V is TRBV27 and J is TRBJ2-5; D may be TRBD2 (5 bases). CDR3 length: 17 residues. Trimming shortened V by 4 bases and J by 4 bases, and 22 bases separated the two germline ends. Germline assignment: CDR1 MNHEY and CDR2 SMNVEV (reference sequence). This CDR3 reads CASSSWGLVGSGETQYF. Written as DNA, the CDR3 is TGTGCCAGCAGTTCATGGGGTTTAGTTGGGAGTGGAGAGACCCAGTACTTC.

This clonotype has at least ten counts. The chain carries TRBV7-9 and TRBJ1-2, with D hard to call. Germline V gene lookup returns CDR1 SEHNR and CDR2 FQNEAQ (reference sequence). The germline V and J ends were trimmed by 6 bases and 0 bases, with 8 bases remaining between them. CDR3 length equals 13 residues. CDR3 sequence (DNA): TGTGCCAGCAGTGAGACGACTAACTATGGCTACACCTTC. It codes for CASSETTNYGYTF.

This clonotype was seen repeatedly, ten times or more. The chain uses TRBV28 and TRBJ2-5; TRBD1 might be the D (5 bases). This CDR3 comprises 11 residues. The ends were cut back, 6 bases at V and 8 bases at J, with 10 bases in the middle. Germline V CDR1 and CDR2: MDHEN, SYDVKM. The CDR3: CASSNRRTQYF. In nucleotides, the CDR3 is TGTGCCAGCAGCAACAGGCGCACCCAGTACTTC.

This clonotype came up many times. This rearrangement joins TRBV29-1 to TRBJ1-2; 7 positions agree with TRBD1. Germline CDR1 SQVTM, CDR2 ANQGSEA. The trim removed 5 bases at V and 8 bases at J, leaving 5 bases unmatched. This CDR3 has 11 residues. This CDR3 is CSVPLTGGYTF. The CDR3 coding sequence is TGCAGCGTTCCCTTGACAGGGGGCTACACCTTC.

In this sample, this clonotype turned up many times. The chain employs TRBV14 and TRBJ2-1, with no clear D. The CDR3 is made up of 14 amino acids. V was pared by 4 bases and J by 3 bases, with 10 bases between. Germline loops: CDR1 SGHDN, CDR2 FVKESK. The chain's CDR3 is CASSPVSVYNEQFF. The DNA of the CDR3 is TGTGCCAGCAGCCCCGTCAGCGTCTACAATGAGCAGTTCTTC.

The chain joins TRBV7-9 to TRBJ2-1; 11 bases align to TRBD2. The germline gives CDR1 SEHNR, CDR2 FQNEAQ (reference sequence). With 3 bases clipped from V and 6 bases from J, the junction kept 10 bases outside the gene matches. The CDR3 is made up of 17 amino acids. The CDR3 is CASSLAGTSGYANEQFF. The CDR3 DNA reads as TGTGCCAGCAGCTTGGCCGGGACTAGCGGTTATGCCAATGAGCAGTTCTTC.

The chain links TRBV30 to TRBJ2-1; 9 nucleotides agree with TRBD2. The J segment lost 13 bases and the V segment lost 0 bases, leaving 10 bases of the junction unmatched. Per the germline V gene, CDR1 is GTSNPN and CDR2 is SVGIG (reference sequence). This CDR3 spans 14 amino acids. The CDR3 DNA sequence: TGTGCCTGGAGTGTACGAGGGCGGGAGGGCCTTCAGTTCTTC. Its protein is CAWSVRGREGLQFF.

The chain employs TRBV18 and TRBJ2-5; 7 positions agree with TRBD1. CDR3 length equals 16 residues. Germline loops: CDR1 KGHSH, CDR2 LQKENI. The V and J ends lost 4 bases and 1 base, in that order; junction bases with no gene match: 9. The CDR3 sequence is CASSHKLQGSQETQYF. CDR3 nucleotide sequence: TGTGCCAGCTCACACAAATTACAGGGGAGCCAAGAGACCCAGTACTTC.

With regard to this clonotype: Being one base from a much bigger clone, this may be a read error. The chain carries TRBV10-3 and TRBJ1-1; weak D call: TRBD1 (5 bases). Germline CDR1 reads ENHRY; CDR2 reads SYGVKD. The length of the CDR3 is 16 residues. Here the CDR3 DNA reads TGTGCCTTCAGTGAGTTAGGGGTGATTGAGAACACTGAAGCTTTCTTT. This gives the protein CAFSELGVIENTEAFF.

This clonotype was seen a few times. The chain combines TRBV7-9 with TRBJ2-5; 11 positions match TRBD2. Germline assignment: CDR1 SEHNR and CDR2 FQNEAQ (reference sequence). J lost 2 bases, V lost 3 bases, and 5 bases had no gene match. The CDR3 is 16 amino acids. The CDR3, as DNA: TGTGCCAGCAGCTTGCCCGGGACTAGCGGACAAGAGACCCAGTACTTC. Encoded protein: CASSLPGTSGQETQYF.

Concerning this clonotype itself: This could be a read error, since a much larger clone is one nucleotide away. The rearrangement links TRBV5-5 to TRBJ1-2; TRBD1 is a possible D gene (5 bases). Trimming took 4 bases from V and 13 from J, leaving 26 bases between them. The germline gives CDR1 SGHKS, CDR2 YYEKEE (reference sequence). This CDR3 region has 15 residues. The CDR3 spells CASSPNPGLSPRCTF. For the CDR3, the DNA is TGTGCCAGCAGCCCCAACCCGGGACTCTCACCGCGCTGCACCTTC.

This clonotype showed up many times. The chain joins TRBV3-1 to TRBJ1-1, with D possibly matching TRBD1 (5 bases). Per germline, CDR1 LGHDT and CDR2 YNNKEL (reference sequence). Between the trimmed V and J ends, which lost 4 bases and 3 bases, there was a span of 9 bases. CDR3 length: 13 residues. The CDR3 loop reads CASSLRGDTEAFF. CDR3 in DNA: TGTGCCAGCAGCCTTAGGGGAGACACTGAAGCTTTCTTT.

This clonotype came up many times. V usage is TRBV30 and J usage is TRBJ1-2; D is perhaps TRBD1 (6 bases). V gave up 7 bases and J gave up 6 bases, with 21 bases separating them. This CDR3 contains 14 residues. Germline V lookup: CDR1 GTSNPN, CDR2 SVGIG (reference sequence). CDR3 DNA: TGTGCCTCCCCGAGGGGGGGTGAAATTAATGGCTACACCTTC. Its translation: CASPRGGEINGYTF.

This clonotype appeared many times. The chain couples TRBV7-3 to TRBJ2-2, with D unclear. Trimming left V 2 bases short and J 1 base short, with 8 bases between. The CDR3 spans 15 residues. The V gene's germline CDR1 is SGHTA and CDR2 FQGTGA. CDR3 nucleotides: TGTGCCAGCAGCTTATCTTTAGTGAACACCGGGGAGCTGTTTTTT. This translates into CASSLSLVNTGELFF.

The J gene is TRBJ2-6, the V gene TRBV5-1; TRBD2 is a possible D gene (6 bases). Germline CDR1 is SGHRS and CDR2 is YFSETQ. The CDR3 is made up of 18 amino acids. Trimming left V 1 base short and J 0 bases short, with 14 bases between. The CDR3 region has the DNA TGCGCCAGCAGCTTGTTTCGCCAGGGACTCTCTGGGGCCAACGTCCTGACTTTC. Residues: CASSLFRQGLSGANVLTF.

This clonotype was observed many times. The chain combines TRBV10-3 with TRBJ2-7, with D perhaps matching TRBD1 or TRBD2 (5 bases each). The CDR3 sequence is 14 residues long. Germline CDR1 and CDR2: ENHRY and SYGVKD. V lost 4 bases and J lost 7, with 17 bases in between. CDR3 sequence: CAISGGAGSGEQYF. The CDR3 DNA sequence: TGTGCCATCAGTGGTGGTGCAGGGTCGGGGGAGCAGTACTTC.

J is TRBJ2-4 and V is TRBV27; 9 bases line up with TRBD1. Germline CDR1 is MNHEY and CDR2 is SMNVEV (reference sequence). This CDR3 has 15 amino acids. J was trimmed by 8 bases and V by 2 bases; bases with no gene match: 7. The DNA of the CDR3 is TGTGCCAGCAGTTTAGGGACAGGGTATTACGACATTCAGTACTTC. Protein product: CASSLGTGYYDIQYF.

The table lists this clonotype with a few counts. V usage is TRBV3-1 and J usage is TRBJ2-5; D is uncertain. Germline V CDR1 and CDR2: LGHDT, YNNKEL (reference sequence). V was pared by 0 bases and J by 5 bases, with 7 bases between. This CDR3 contains 13 residues. The CDR3 bases are TGTGCCAGCAGCCAAGATGTTGGGGAGACCCAGTACTTC. This translates into CASSQDVGETQYF.

The J gene is TRBJ2-1, the V gene TRBV11-1; weak D call: TRBD2 (5 bases). Per germline, CDR1 SGHAT and CDR2 FQDESV (reference sequence). Trimming removed 5 bases from V and 6 bases from J, with 11 bases in between. The CDR3 runs to 13 residues. CDR3 loop: CASSRGDGNEQFF. The DNA of the CDR3 is TGTGCCAGCAGCCGGGGTGACGGCAATGAGCAGTTCTTC.

J is TRBJ1-5 and V is TRBV30; no reliable D call. The V gene lost 2 bases and the J gene lost 3 bases, with 11 bases spanning the gap. Looked up from germline, CDR1 is GTSNPN and CDR2 is SVGIG (reference sequence). CDR3 size: 14 residues. Written as DNA, the CDR3 is TGTGCCTGGAGTCGAGCAACCATCAATCAGCCCCAGCATTTT. Protein: CAWSRATINQPQHF.

The sample holds many counts of this clonotype. This chain joins TRBV5-1 and TRBJ1-1; 8 bases line up with TRBD1. This CDR3 comprises 13 residues. CDR1 and CDR2 from the germline V gene are SGHRS and YFSETQ. Losses at the gene ends were 7 bases for V and 1 base for J; bases not matched to a gene: 3. This CDR3 is CASRTGPNTEAFF. The CDR3 DNA sequence: TGCGCCAGCCGGACAGGGCCGAACACTGAAGCTTTCTTT. The complete variable domain, with remaining parts taken from reference TRBV5-1 and TRBJ1-1, reads KAGVTQTPRYLIKTRGQQVTLSCSPISGHRSVSWYQQTPGQGLQFLFEYFSETQRNKGNFPGRFSGRQFSNSRSEMNVSTLELGDSALYLCASRTGPNTEAFFGQGTRLTVV.

This clonotype was counted ten times or more. The CDR3 loop reads CAWSVAGGGEQFF. In nucleotides, the CDR3 is TGTGCCTGGAGTGTCGCGGGAGGGGGTGAGCAGTTCTTC. The chain couples TRBV30 to TRBJ2-1; 9 bases agree with TRBD2. The length of the CDR3 is 13 residues. V lost 0 bases to trimming and J lost 9 bases; unmatched junction nucleotides: 3. Germline V lookup: CDR1 GTSNPN, CDR2 SVGIG (reference sequence). Combining the CDR3 with reference TRBV30 and TRBJ2-1 gives the whole variable domain SQTIHQWPATLVQPVGSPLSLECTVEGTSNPNLYWYRQAAGRGLQLLFYSVGIGQISSEVPQNLSASRPQDRQFILSSKKLLLSDSGFYLCAWSVAGGGEQFFGPGTRLTVL.

The rearrangement joins TRBV29-1 to TRBJ1-2; D possibly corresponds to TRBD1 (5 bases). Germline V CDR1 and CDR2: SQVTM, ANQGSEA. This CDR3 is built from 13 residues. V was shortened by 3 bases and J by 6 bases, with 14 bases between the two germline ends. DNA for the CDR3: TGCAGCGTTGATGGGGGTTGGATCCATGGCTACACCTTC. Amino acids: CSVDGGWIHGYTF.

The sample holds a few counts of this clonotype. V and J are TRBV2 and TRBJ1-3; a weak D match, TRBD1 (6 bases). This CDR3 region has 14 residues. V was pared by 1 base and J by 5 bases, with 9 bases between. Germline CDR1 is SNHLY and CDR2 is FYNNEI. CDR3 protein: CASSEDRVRNTIYF. In nucleotides, the CDR3 is TGTGCCAGCAGTGAAGACAGGGTTAGAAACACCATATATTTT.

At least ten counts were recorded for this clonotype. This rearrangement joins TRBV11-2 to TRBJ1-6; no definite D call. V was trimmed by 6 bases and J by 7 bases, leaving 10 bases between them. CDR3 size: 13 residues. CDR1 and CDR2 from the germline V gene are SGHAT and FQNNGV. CDR3 sequence: CASRPVVNSPLHF. CDR3 nucleotide sequence: TGTGCCAGCAGACCAGTGGTGAATTCACCCCTCCACTTT.

This clonotype was counted a few times. The chain recombines TRBV27 with TRBJ1-6, with D hard to call. Trimming cost V 2 bases and J 9 bases, with 8 bases left between them. Germline V gene data show CDR1 as MNHEY and CDR2 as SMNVEV (reference sequence). The CDR3 is made up of 13 amino acids. CDR3 bases: TGTGCCAGCAGTTTAAGGCTCTCTTCACCCCTCCACTTT. Encoded protein: CASSLRLSSPLHF.

This clonotype appeared many times. The rearrangement joins TRBV11-1 to TRBJ1-5; D gene unclear. Trimming pared 2 bases from V and 8 bases from J, leaving 10 bases between. The CDR3 is 13 amino acids. CDR1 is SGHAT and CDR2 is FQDESV in the germline V gene (reference sequence). The DNA for the CDR3 is TGTGCCAGCAGCTTAAGTGGAGTAGAGCCCCAGCATTTT. Translation: CASSLSGVEPQHF.